This T cell receptor (beta chain) was recovered during a study of cytomegalovirus exposure and HLA in healthy donors. Each donor was healthy, and each was a bone marrow donor. Germline V gives CDR1 MNHNY, CDR2 SVGAGI (reference sequence). V lost 0 bases to trimming and J lost 7 bases; unmatched junction nucleotides: 8. This CDR3 comprises 15 residues. Study-wide findings and caveats: Relative to equally common others, HLA-associated TCR beta chains showed greater clonal expansion in a later analysis. The classifier was said to identify cytomegalovirus status with high specificity and sensitivity.

Turning to this clone: What it recognizes is unknown.

This PCR relied on a set of 60 Vbeta primers and 13 Jbeta primers. As handled by the study authors: In a later analysis, approximately 73 million unique TCR beta chains included roughly 11 million shared by two or more donors. The data were produced by immunoSEQ multiplex PCR, yet TCRdb's version contains in-frame clones alone and is incomplete. From that table come the V and J calls and clone size; the DNA was used to work out D and trimming. In the table there are 90,000 to 150,000 clones, over 80% of which are singletons. The V and J genes are TRBV6-6 and TRBJ1-1; 7 bases align to TRBD1. The TCR was taken from a man aged 50-60 years in good health and CMV-seronegative. Sequenced input: PBMCs. The DNA of the CDR3 is TGTGCCAGCAGTTACTCGGGGACAGAAGAGGGTGAAGCTTTCTTT. Translated, it gives CASSYSGTEEGEAFF.